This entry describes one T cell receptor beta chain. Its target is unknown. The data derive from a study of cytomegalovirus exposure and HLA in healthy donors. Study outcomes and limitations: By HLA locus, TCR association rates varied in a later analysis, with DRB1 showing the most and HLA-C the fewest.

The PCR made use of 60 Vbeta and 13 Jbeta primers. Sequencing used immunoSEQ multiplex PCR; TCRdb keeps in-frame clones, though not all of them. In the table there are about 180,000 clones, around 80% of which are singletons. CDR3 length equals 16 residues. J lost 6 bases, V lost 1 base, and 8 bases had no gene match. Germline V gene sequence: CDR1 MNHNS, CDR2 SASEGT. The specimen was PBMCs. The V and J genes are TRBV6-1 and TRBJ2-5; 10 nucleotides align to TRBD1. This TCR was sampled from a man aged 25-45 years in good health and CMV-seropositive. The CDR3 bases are TGTGCCAGCAGTGAAGGAGTGGGACAGGGGTACCAGACCCAGTACTTC. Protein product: CASSEGVGQGYQTQYF.